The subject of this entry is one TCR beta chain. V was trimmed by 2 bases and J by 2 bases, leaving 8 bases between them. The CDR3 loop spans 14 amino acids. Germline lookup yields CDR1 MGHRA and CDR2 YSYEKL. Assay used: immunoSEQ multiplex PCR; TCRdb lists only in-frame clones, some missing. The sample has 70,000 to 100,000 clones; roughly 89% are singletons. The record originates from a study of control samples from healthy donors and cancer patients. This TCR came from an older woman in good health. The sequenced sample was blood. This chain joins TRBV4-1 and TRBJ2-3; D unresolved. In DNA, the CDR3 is TGCGCCAGCAGCCAACGGCAGTTCACAGATACGCAGTATTTT. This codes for CASSQRQFTDTQYF.